The 20 T cell receptor beta chains below all came from one sample that was sequenced in a study of T cells in localized non-small cell lung cancer. The method was immunoSEQ multiplex PCR; TCRdb's version includes in-frame clones alone and lacks a portion of them. The table includes roughly 23,000 clones, roughly 89% detected once. Sequences were derived from peripheral blood, sampled before any cancer treatment. All receptors come from a male donor aged 60 or older with stage I lung adenocarcinoma.

The table lists this clone with a few counts. CDR3 coding DNA: TGTGCCAGCAGTTTTTCGGACAGTAGCTCCTACGAGCAGTACTTC. As protein: CASSFSDSSSYEQYF. The chain carries TRBV27 and TRBJ2-7; tentative D call: TRBD1 (6 bases). The ends were cut back, 3 bases at V and 0 bases at J, with 12 bases in the middle. CDR3 size: 15 residues. Germline V lookup: CDR1 MNHEY, CDR2 SMNVEV (reference sequence).

The V and J genes are TRBV19 and TRBJ1-1; D perhaps matches TRBD1 (5 bases). V lost 3 bases to trimming and J lost 6 bases, with 11 bases between them. The CDR3 consists of 13 residues. CDR1 is LNHDA and CDR2 is SQIVND in the germline V gene (reference sequence). CDR3 region: CASSIPRRAEAFF. As DNA, the CDR3 is TGTGCCAGTAGTATCCCTCGCAGGGCTGAAGCTTTCTTT.

The chain employs TRBV6-6 and TRBJ2-7, with 9 bases that match TRBD1. CDR1 is MNHNY, CDR2 SVGAGI, per germline (reference sequence). The junction had 5 bases not matched to a gene; V was cut back by 10 bases and J by 4 bases. The CDR3 covers 12 residues. CDR3 sequence: CATRQGGYEQYF. The CDR3 DNA is TGTGCCACCCGACAGGGGGGTTACGAGCAGTACTTC.

V is TRBV5-4 and J is TRBJ2-7, with 9 bases fitting TRBD2. The CDR3 has 15 residues. Germline V gives CDR1 SGHNT, CDR2 YYREEE (reference sequence). Trimming took 3 bases from V and 0 from J; bases not matched to a gene: 4. CDR3 residues: CASSSGLASSYEQYF. As DNA, the CDR3 is TGTGCCAGCAGCTCCGGACTAGCGAGCTCCTACGAGCAGTACTTC.

CDR3 nucleotide sequence: TGTGCCAGCAGCCAAGGGACGGATAATGAGCAGTTCTTC. It translates to CASSQGTDNEQFF. V is TRBV5-4 and J is TRBJ2-1; either TRBD1 or TRBD2 may fit D (5 bases each). There are 13 residues in the CDR3. V lost 4 bases, J lost 7 bases, and 12 bases lay in between. Germline V gene lookup returns CDR1 SGHNT and CDR2 YYREEE (reference sequence).

The chain couples TRBV5-4 to TRBJ2-1; D ambiguous. There are 12 residues in the CDR3. V shed 5 bases and J shed 9 bases, with 12 bases lying between them. Germline lookup yields CDR1 SGHNT and CDR2 YYREEE (reference sequence). The CDR3 reads CASSYPVGEQFF. The CDR3 DNA reads TGTGCCAGCAGTTATCCGGTGGGTGAGCAGTTCTTC.

This sequence joins TRBV7-2 and TRBJ2-3; D possibly uses TRBD1 or TRBD2 (5 bases each). Germline V gives CDR1 SGHTA, CDR2 FQGNSA. Between the trimmed V and J ends, which lost 5 bases and 10 bases, there was a span of 13 bases. CDR3 length: 12 residues. The CDR3 sequence is CASSEGSPSQYF. The CDR3, as DNA: TGTGCCAGCAGCGAGGGGAGCCCCTCGCAGTATTTT.

The table lists this clone with a count of one. V is TRBV19 and J is TRBJ1-1; 7 nucleotides line up with TRBD1. V shed 6 bases and J 0 bases; nucleotides not matched to a gene: 4. The germline V gene encodes CDR1 LNHDA and CDR2 SQIVND (reference sequence). The CDR3 length is 14 residues. CDR3 DNA: TGTGCCAGTAGAGTGACAGGGCTGAACACTGAAGCTTTCTTT. Translation gives CASRVTGLNTEAFF. Drawing the rest from reference TRBV19 and TRBJ1-1, the complete variable domain is DGGITQSPKYLFRKEGQNVTLSCEQNLNHDAMYWYRQDPGQGLRLIYYSQIVNDFQKGDIAEGYSVSREKKESFPLTVTSAQKNPTAFYLCASRVTGLNTEAFFGQGTRLTVV.

The V gene is TRBV4-3, the J gene TRBJ1-5; tentatively, D is TRBD1 (6 bases). V lost 4 bases to trimming and J lost 7 bases, with 17 bases between them. The CDR3 runs 15 residues. Looked up from germline, CDR1 is LGHNA and CDR2 is YSLEER. The CDR3 sequence: CASSPSRGAGQPQHF. The CDR3 DNA reads TGCGCCAGCAGCCCCTCCCGGGGGGCAGGGCAGCCCCAGCATTTT.

The chain employs TRBV5-4 and TRBJ1-1; 10 positions match TRBD1. V dropped 3 bases and J dropped 7; count of bases not matched to a gene: 3. The CDR3 consists of 13 residues. Germline CDR1 and CDR2: SGHNT and YYREEE (reference sequence). CDR3 in amino acids: CASSSGTGDEAFF. The DNA for the CDR3 is TGTGCCAGCAGCTCCGGGACAGGGGATGAAGCTTTCTTT.

J is TRBJ2-7 and V is TRBV6-6, with TRBD1 matching over 8 bases. This CDR3 region has 14 residues. With 8 bases clipped from V and 9 bases from J, the junction kept 15 bases outside the gene matches. From germline, CDR1 is MNHNY and CDR2 SVGAGI (reference sequence). CDR3 region: CASANGRQGNVQYF. The CDR3 DNA is TGTGCCAGCGCTAACGGAAGACAGGGGAATGTGCAGTACTTC.

The chain carries TRBV6-5 and TRBJ2-3, with 10 bases lining up with TRBD1. Germline V gene data show CDR1 as MNHEY and CDR2 as SVGAGI. Trimming cost V 5 bases and J 11 bases; bases outside gene matches: 1. CDR3 length equals 11 residues. This chain's CDR3 is CASSGQGEQYF. For the CDR3, the DNA is TGTGCCAGCAGTGGACAGGGGGAGCAGTATTTT.

The chain is built from TRBV2 and TRBJ1-3, with 7 bases aligning to TRBD1. V lost 6 bases and J lost 0; bases outside the gene matches: 8. The CDR3 totals 16 residues. From germline, CDR1 is SNHLY and CDR2 FYNNEI. The CDR3 nucleotides are TGTGCCAGCAGAACCACAGGGGCTAGCTCTGGAAACACCATATATTTT. Protein: CASRTTGASSGNTIYF. Full variable domain (missing parts from reference TRBV2 and TRBJ1-3): EPEVTQTPSHQVTQMGQEVILRCVPISNHLYFYWYRQILGQKVEFLVSFYNNEISEKSEIFDDQFSVERPDGSNFTLKIRSTKLEDSAMYFCASRTTGASSGNTIYFGEGSWLTVV.

This chain joins TRBV6-4 and TRBJ2-3; a possible D gene is TRBD1 (5 bases). Trimming pared 4 bases from V and 4 bases from J, leaving 15 bases between. Germline CDR1 is MRHNA and CDR2 is SNTAGT. The CDR3 is made up of 15 amino acids. CDR3 protein: CASSARSGASDTQYF. CDR3 in DNA: TGTGCCAGCAGTGCCCGGTCTGGGGCCTCAGATACGCAGTATTTT.

The rearrangement links TRBV28 to TRBJ2-7; TRBD2 aligns across 7 bases. The germline V gene has CDR1 MDHEN and CDR2 SYDVKM. This CDR3 comprises 11 residues. V gave up 8 bases and J gave up 6 bases; unmatched junction bases: 4. The CDR3 protein is CASQGGAEQYF. Here the CDR3 DNA reads TGTGCCAGCCAGGGAGGGGCCGAGCAGTACTTC.

The chain combines TRBV28 with TRBJ2-7, with TRBD2 matching over 11 bases. Germline values: CDR1 MDHEN, CDR2 SYDVKM. V gave up 6 bases and J gave up 0 bases; unmatched junction bases: 7. This CDR3 region has 16 residues. This CDR3 is CASSYSSGRSSYEQYF. CDR3 nucleotide sequence: TGTGCCAGCAGCTATTCTAGCGGGAGGAGCTCCTACGAGCAGTACTTC.

In its sample, this clone was seen once. This chain joins TRBV9 and TRBJ2-1, with 9 bases fitting TRBD1. This CDR3 comprises 15 residues. Losses at the gene ends were 2 bases for V and 4 bases for J; bases not matched to a gene: 4. Germline CDR1 reads SGDLS; CDR2 reads YYNGEE. The CDR3 loop is CASSVGTGSYNEQFF. CDR3 nucleotide sequence: TGTGCCAGCAGCGTTGGGACAGGGTCATACAATGAGCAGTTCTTC.

This clone was counted a single time. J is TRBJ2-3 and V is TRBV27; 10 bases align to TRBD2. Germline CDR1 and CDR2: MNHEY and SMNVEV (reference sequence). The CDR3 runs 16 residues. Unmatched junction bases numbered 5, after V lost 2 bases and J lost 3 bases. CDR3 loop: CASSLELAGGTDTQYF. CDR3 coding DNA: TGTGCCAGCAGTTTAGAGTTAGCGGGGGGTACAGATACGCAGTATTTT.

The chain employs TRBV30 and TRBJ2-3; 8 bases map to TRBD2. V lost 4 bases and J lost 0; bases outside the gene matches: 6. Per the germline V gene, CDR1 is GTSNPN and CDR2 is SVGIG (reference sequence). CDR3 length: 15 residues. The CDR3 DNA reads TGTGCCTGGAAGAGTTCTAGCGGGAGCACAGATACGCAGTATTTT. This gives the protein CAWKSSSGSTDTQYF.

V gene TRBV6-4 combines with J gene TRBJ2-1; the D is unclear. CDR1 and CDR2 (germline): MRHNA, SNTAGT. There are 14 residues in the CDR3. V was trimmed by 4 bases and J by 8 bases, leaving 15 bases between them. CDR3 amino acids: CASSVDLPSDEQFF. The CDR3 DNA follows: TGTGCCAGCAGTGTGGACCTCCCGTCCGATGAGCAGTTCTTC.